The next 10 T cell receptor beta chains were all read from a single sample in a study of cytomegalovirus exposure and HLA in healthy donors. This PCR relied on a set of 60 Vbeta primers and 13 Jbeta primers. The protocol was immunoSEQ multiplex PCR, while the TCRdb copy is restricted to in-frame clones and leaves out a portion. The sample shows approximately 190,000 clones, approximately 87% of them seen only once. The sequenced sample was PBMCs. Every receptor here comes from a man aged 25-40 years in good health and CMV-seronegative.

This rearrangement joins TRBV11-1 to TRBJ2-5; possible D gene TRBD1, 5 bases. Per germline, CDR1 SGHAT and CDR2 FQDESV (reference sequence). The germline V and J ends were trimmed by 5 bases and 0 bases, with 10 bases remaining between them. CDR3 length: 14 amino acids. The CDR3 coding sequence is TGTGCCAGCAGCAAGCTGACAGACCAAGAGACCCAGTACTTC. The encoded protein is CASSKLTDQETQYF.

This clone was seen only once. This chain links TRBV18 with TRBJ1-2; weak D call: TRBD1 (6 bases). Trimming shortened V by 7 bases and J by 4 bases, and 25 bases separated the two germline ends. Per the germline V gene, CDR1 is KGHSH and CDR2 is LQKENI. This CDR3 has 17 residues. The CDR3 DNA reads TGTGCCAGCTTAAAATATGACCCAGGGGTCTCTGTCTATGGCTACACCTTC. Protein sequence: CASLKYDPGVSVYGYTF. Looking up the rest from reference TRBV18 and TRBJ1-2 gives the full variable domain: NAGVMQNPRHLVRRRGQEARLRCSPMKGHSHVYWYRQLPEEGLKFMVYLQKENIIDESGMPKERFSAEFPKEGPSILRIQQVVRGDSAAYFCASLKYDPGVSVYGYTFGSGTRLTVV.

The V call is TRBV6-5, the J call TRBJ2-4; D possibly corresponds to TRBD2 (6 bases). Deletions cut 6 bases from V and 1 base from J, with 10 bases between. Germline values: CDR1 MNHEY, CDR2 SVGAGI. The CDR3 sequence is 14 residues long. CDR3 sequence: CASRPGGAKNIQYF. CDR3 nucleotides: TGTGCCAGCAGGCCTGGAGGGGCCAAAAACATTCAGTACTTC.

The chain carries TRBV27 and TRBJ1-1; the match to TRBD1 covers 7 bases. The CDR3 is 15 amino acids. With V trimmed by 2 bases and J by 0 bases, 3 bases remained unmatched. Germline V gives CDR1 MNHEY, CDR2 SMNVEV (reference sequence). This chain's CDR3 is CASSLKDRMNTEAFF. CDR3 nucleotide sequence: TGTGCCAGCAGTTTAAAGGACAGGATGAACACTGAAGCTTTCTTT.

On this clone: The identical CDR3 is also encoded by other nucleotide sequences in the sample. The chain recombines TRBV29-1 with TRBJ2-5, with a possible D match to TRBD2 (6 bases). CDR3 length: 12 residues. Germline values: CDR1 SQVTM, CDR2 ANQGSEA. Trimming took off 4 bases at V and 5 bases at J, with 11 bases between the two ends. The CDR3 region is CSVGEGGETQYF. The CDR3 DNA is TGCAGCGTTGGTGAGGGAGGTGAGACCCAGTACTTC.

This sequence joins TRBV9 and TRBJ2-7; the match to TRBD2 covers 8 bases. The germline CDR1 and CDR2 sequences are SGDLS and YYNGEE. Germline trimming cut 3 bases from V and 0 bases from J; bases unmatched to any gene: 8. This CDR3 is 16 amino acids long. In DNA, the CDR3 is TGTGCCAGCAGCGACGGTGGACTAGCCAACTCCTACGAGCAGTACTTC. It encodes CASSDGGLANSYEQYF.

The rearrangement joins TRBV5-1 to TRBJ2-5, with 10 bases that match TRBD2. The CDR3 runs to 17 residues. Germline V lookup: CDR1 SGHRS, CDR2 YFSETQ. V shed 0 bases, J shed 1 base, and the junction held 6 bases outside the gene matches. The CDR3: CASSLALSGGPQETQYF. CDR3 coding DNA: TGCGCCAGCAGCTTGGCCCTTAGCGGGGGGCCCCAAGAGACCCAGTACTTC.

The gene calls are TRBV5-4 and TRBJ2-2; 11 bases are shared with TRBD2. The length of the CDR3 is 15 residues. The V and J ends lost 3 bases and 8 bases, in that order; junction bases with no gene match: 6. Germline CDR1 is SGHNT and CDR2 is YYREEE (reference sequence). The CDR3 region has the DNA TGTGCCAGCAGCTCAGCACTAGCGGGAGTGGGGGAGCTGTTTTTT. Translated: CASSSALAGVGELFF.

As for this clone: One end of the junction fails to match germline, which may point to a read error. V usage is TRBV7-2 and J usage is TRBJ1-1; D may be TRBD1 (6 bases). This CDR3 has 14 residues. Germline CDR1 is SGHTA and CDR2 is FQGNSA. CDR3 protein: CASSRGHVNAEAFF. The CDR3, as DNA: TGTGCCAGCAGCAGGGGACACGTGAACGCTGAAGCTTTCTTT.

The CDR3 nucleotides are TGTGCCAGCAGTTTCCGGACTAGCGCTTCATACAAATACAATGAGCAGTTCTTC. This codes for CASSFRTSASYKYNEQFF. The chain joins TRBV5-6 to TRBJ2-1, with 9 bases fitting TRBD2. The germline V gene encodes CDR1 SGHDT and CDR2 YYEEEE. The V and J ends lost 5 bases and 4 bases, in that order; junction bases with no gene match: 16. There are 18 residues in the CDR3.